This paragraph covers one T cell receptor beta chain sequence. Its antigen remains unidentified. Base qualities are not provided; no much larger clone lies one nucleotide away. This specimen belongs to a study of blood T cell repertoires in COVID-19 (dated by TCRdb to 2020 to 2022). For the study in its entirety: Samples from collaborators originated in the United States, Italy and Spain and spanned both the acute and convalescent phases of COVID-19. Where available, HLA class I and class II types were obtained from metadata supplied by the sample provider rather than from assay-based typing. The sample metadata nearly always contained a de-identified subject ID, COVID-19 status, age in years and sex. The dataset comprised deeply sampled blood TCRbeta repertoires from subjects exposed to, actively infected with, or recovered from COVID-19. The material from the prospective study consisted of cDNA or gDNA derived from T cells, B-cell-depleted T cells, or PBMCs. The repertoires were made available in a free public database intended to serve as a resource for research on the immune response to SARS-CoV-2. Samples came from the ongoing ImmuneRACE study (first 160 participants) plus 1,254 subjects from 6 global collaborators.

V and J lose 1 base and 3 bases, and a span of 3 bases separates them. Spanning cysteine to phenylalanine, the CDR3 consists of 12 amino acids. Only the CDR3 DNA is retained, 36 bases long and in frame from the first base. CDR1 and CDR2, looked up from the germline V gene (reference sequence), are SEHNR and FQNEAQ. At one collaborating source in Seattle, patients were enrolled during active infection and were followed longitudinally through the course of disease. Collaborating institutions collected whole blood in K2EDTA tubes following their own protocols. For TCRbeta analysis, collaborator samples were shipped as frozen whole blood, as isolated PBMCs, or as DNA extracted from either sample type. TCRbeta CDR3 regions were amplified from genomic DNA by means of the immunoSEQ Assay, a bias-controlled multiplex PCR. Per the original workflow: The number of nucleated cells in each sample was estimated from the amplification of reference gene primers within the assay. To quantify the absolute abundance of each unique TCRbeta CDR3 rearrangement, sequence reads were collapsed and filtered. For each sample, productive Simpson clonality was calculated as the square root of Simpson's diversity index across productive rearrangements. As stored in TCRdb, this immuneACCESS dataset retains in-frame rearrangements with V and J assigned. A fraction of the clones does not appear; measured against another copy, unresolved V genes explain less than half of the discrepancy, and the remainder lacks a known reason. D and trimming come from the DNA, and the V and J calls and clone size come from that table. Within this sample are just over 150,000 clones, with 82% of them counted one time only. The top ten clones comprise under 9% of the sample.

Study-wide findings and limitations: Clinical and demographic metadata were provided uncurated, with the amount varying by source and participant.

The sequence is built from TRBV7-9 and TRBJ1-2; the D gene cannot be resolved reliably. Sequenced sample: peripheral blood. The clonotype originates from a woman aged 40 to 50 with COVID-19, enrolled during active disease. The nucleotide sequence is given as TGTGCCAGCAGCTTAGGCGACTATGGCTACACCTTC. This yields the protein CASSLGDYGYTF. The entire variable domain, with the stretches around the CDR3 drawn from the reference TRBV7-9 and TRBJ1-2 proteins, is DTGVSQNPRHKITKRGQNVTFRCDPISEHNRLYWYRQTLGQGPEFLTYFQNEAQLEKSRLLSDRFSAERPKGSFSTLEIQRTEQGDSAMYLCASSLGDYGYTFGSGTRLTVV.